The rows below give T cell receptor beta chains drawn from one sample of a study of control samples from healthy donors and cancer patients. Here immunoSEQ multiplex PCR was the method, and the copy in TCRdb shows in-frame clones only, minus some. The repertoire holds about 110,000 clones, with 90% as singletons. Sequences were obtained from blood. These receptors came from a human donor in good health. The donor label of this sample is uncertain. Both conserved end residues are part of each CDR3. A D gene is named only where the DNA matches it firmly. A clone size is listed for some rows: how often the clone was seen (once, few, many), or a class if it is expanded.

V gene,clone size,J gene,D gene,CDR3 DNA,CDR3 protein
TRBV29-1,NA,TRBJ2-2,TRBD1,TGCAGCGTTTTACGGGACAGGGAAGCCGGGGAGCTGTTTTTT,CSVLRDREAGELFF
TRBV24-1,NA,TRBJ2-1,TRBD1,TGTGCCACCAGTGATAGGGACAGTTCCTCCTACAATGAGCAGTTCTTC,CATSDRDSSSYNEQFF
TRBV10-3,NA,TRBJ2-7,NA,TGTGCCATCAGTCGGGACGAAGCCTACGAGCAGTACTTC,CAISRDEAYEQYF
TRBV7-2,NA,TRBJ2-7,NA,TGTGCCAGCAGCACCGGGACCGGCGTCTACGAGCAGTACTTC,CASSTGTGVYEQYF
TRBV6-5,NA,TRBJ1-2,TRBD1,TGTGCCAGCAGTTACACAGACAGGGGGAATGGCTACACCTTC,CASSYTDRGNGYTF
TRBV2,few,TRBJ1-2,NA,TGTGCCAGCAGCAACGAGGATTTGAACTATGGCTACACCTTC,CASSNEDLNYGYTF
TRBV30,NA,TRBJ1-1,NA,TGTGCCTGGAGTGTACAGGGCTACACTGAAGCTTTCTTT,CAWSVQGYTEAFF
TRBV2,NA,TRBJ2-3,TRBD1,TGTGCCAGCAGCGCTTACAGGGGCCCAGATACGCAGTATTTT,CASSAYRGPDTQYF
TRBV6-4,NA,TRBJ2-1,TRBD2,TGTGCCAGCAGCCCGCAGACTAGCGGGGGGGCAGATGAGCAGTTCTTC,CASSPQTSGGADEQFF
TRBV7-3,NA,TRBJ2-6,TRBD1,TGTGCCAGCAGCCTTCCCGAACAGGGGCCTGGGGCCAACGTCCTGACTTTC,CASSLPEQGPGANVLTF
TRBV3-1/TRBV3-2,NA,TRBJ1-2,NA,TGTGCCAGCAGCCAAGACCCTGGGGCGGGGAACTATGGCTACACCTTC,CASSQDPGAGNYGYTF
TRBV6-6,NA,TRBJ1-2,NA,TGTGCCAGCAGTTACTCGTCGGACAGCTATGGCTACACCTTC,CASSYSSDSYGYTF
TRBV27,NA,TRBJ2-7,NA,TGTGCCAGCAGTTTGACAGCCCTCTCCTACGAGCAGTACTTC,CASSLTALSYEQYF
TRBV27,NA,TRBJ2-3,TRBD2,TGTGCCACCCTAAGGCCTAGCGGGGGGGCCGTGGTAACAGATACGCAGTATTTT,CATLRPSGGAVVTDTQYF
TRBV14,NA,TRBJ2-1,NA,TGTGCCAGCAGCCGCCGGGACACCTTAAACAATGAGCAGTTCTTC,CASSRRDTLNNEQFF
TRBV14,NA,TRBJ2-2,NA,TGTGCCAGCAGCCCCACCCCGGCTCTCTGGAACACCGGGGAGCTGTTTTTT,CASSPTPALWNTGELFF
TRBV3-1/TRBV3-2,NA,TRBJ1-2,TRBD1,TGTGCCAGCAGCCAAAGGACAGGATCTAAGGGCTACACCTTC,CASSQRTGSKGYTF